Listed here is a single T cell receptor (beta chain). These data are taken from a study of T cell changes during pregnancy in multiple sclerosis. Trimming removed 4 bases at V and 0 bases at J, with 16 bases between. CDR1 is LGHNA, CDR2 YSLEER, per germline. The CDR3 loop spans 18 amino acids. The protocol was immunoSEQ multiplex PCR, while the TCRdb copy is restricted to in-frame clones and leaves out a portion. The data show approximately 63,000 clones, about nine tenths seen once. The sequence was collected from a female donor in good health, enrolled as a control in a pregnancy study. This chain joins TRBV4-3 and TRBJ1-6, with D possibly being TRBD1 (5 bases). This specimen consisted of peripheral blood, obtained after pregnancy. Written as DNA, the CDR3 is TGCGCCAGCAGCCTCGGGACTTTCCAAAGCTCCTATAATTCACCCCTCCACTTT. The encoded protein is CASSLGTFQSSYNSPLHF.